The 3 T cell receptor beta chains below all came from one sample that was sequenced in a study of T cells in Graves' hyperthyroidism and ophthalmopathy. It was RNA transcripts that yielded the amplified TCR beta CDR3 regions. First-round RT-PCR of the TCR CDR3 relied on the HTBI primer set. TCRdb passed the multiplex PCR reads through MiXCR, listing each CDR3 protein once. Here the sample spans under 300,000 distinct CDR3 sequences, about 15% being singletons. Input material: blood. These receptors came from a middle-aged woman with Graves' hyperthyroidism that later progressed to Graves' ophthalmopathy.

This clonotype appeared many times. This chain connects TRBV27 to TRBJ1-1; TRBD1 is a possible D gene (5 bases). Between the trimmed V and J ends, which lost 7 bases and 11 bases, there was a span of 11 bases. This CDR3 contains 10 residues. Germline CDR1 reads MNHEY; CDR2 reads SMNVEV (reference sequence). CDR3 bases: TGTGCCAGCAATGTAGGGGAGGCTTTCTTT. As protein: CASNVGEAFF.

This clonotype occurred many times. The chain recombines TRBV27 with TRBJ2-1; D unresolved. The ends were cut back, 3 bases at V and 7 bases at J, with 7 bases in the middle. Germline CDR1 MNHEY, CDR2 SMNVEV (reference sequence). This CDR3 comprises 12 residues. The CDR3 loop reads CASSLGRNEQFF. In DNA, the CDR3 is TGTGCCAGCAGTTTGGGTAGGAATGAGCAGTTCTTC.

This clonotype was recorded a few times. The chain is built from TRBV6-5 and TRBJ1-2, with D unresolved. The CDR3 is 17 residues long. The germline V gene has CDR1 MNHEY and CDR2 SVGAGI. V lost 0 bases and J 2 bases, leaving 16 bases between the germline ends. The DNA of the CDR3 is TGTGCCAGCAGTTACTCGATCGGTGGCGCAGCGAACTATGGCTACACCTTC. It yields the protein CASSYSIGGAANYGYTF.